This paragraph reports one T cell receptor beta chain. Here immunoSEQ multiplex PCR was the method, and the copy in TCRdb shows in-frame clones only, minus some. Among about 190,000 clones listed, approximately 84% were seen once. V lost 4 bases, J lost 7 bases, and 10 bases lay in between. CDR1 MNHEY and CDR2 SVGAGI come from the germline V gene. There are 12 residues in the CDR3. Participants reported their clinical history, and cohort assignment relied on those reports. Among Cohort 3 donors, those recovered had two negative PCRs, clearance, or symptom resolution. The entry originates in a study of blood T cell repertoires in COVID-19. Looking at the study overall: Material from acute and convalescent COVID-19 was sourced from the United States, Italy and Spain.

The specimen sequenced was PBMCs or T cells enriched from blood (not recorded which). The receptor comes from a woman aged 25 to 45 who had recovered from COVID-19. This chain connects TRBV6-5 to TRBJ1-1, with TRBD1 as a possible D gene (5 bases). This CDR3 reads CASSWGVGEAFF. CDR3 coding DNA: TGTGCCAGCAGTTGGGGGGTTGGTGAAGCTTTCTTT.